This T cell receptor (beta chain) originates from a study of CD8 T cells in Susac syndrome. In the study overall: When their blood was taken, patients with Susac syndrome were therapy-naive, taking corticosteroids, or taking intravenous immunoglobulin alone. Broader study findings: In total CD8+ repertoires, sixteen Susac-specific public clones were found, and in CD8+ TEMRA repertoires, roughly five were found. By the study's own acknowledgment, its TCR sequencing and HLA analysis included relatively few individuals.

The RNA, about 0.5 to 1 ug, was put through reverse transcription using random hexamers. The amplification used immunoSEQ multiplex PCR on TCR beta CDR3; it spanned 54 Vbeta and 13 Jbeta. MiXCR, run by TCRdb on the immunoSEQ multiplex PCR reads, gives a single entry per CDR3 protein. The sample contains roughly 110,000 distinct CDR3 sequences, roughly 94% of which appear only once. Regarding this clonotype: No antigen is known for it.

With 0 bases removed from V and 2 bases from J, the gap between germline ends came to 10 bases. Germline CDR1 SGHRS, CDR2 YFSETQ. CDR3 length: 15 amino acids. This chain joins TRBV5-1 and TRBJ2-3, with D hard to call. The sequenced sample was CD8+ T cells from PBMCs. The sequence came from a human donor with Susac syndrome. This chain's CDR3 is CASSLEGTFTDTQYF. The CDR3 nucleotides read TGCGCCAGCAGCTTGGAAGGCACATTCACAGATACGCAGTATTTT.